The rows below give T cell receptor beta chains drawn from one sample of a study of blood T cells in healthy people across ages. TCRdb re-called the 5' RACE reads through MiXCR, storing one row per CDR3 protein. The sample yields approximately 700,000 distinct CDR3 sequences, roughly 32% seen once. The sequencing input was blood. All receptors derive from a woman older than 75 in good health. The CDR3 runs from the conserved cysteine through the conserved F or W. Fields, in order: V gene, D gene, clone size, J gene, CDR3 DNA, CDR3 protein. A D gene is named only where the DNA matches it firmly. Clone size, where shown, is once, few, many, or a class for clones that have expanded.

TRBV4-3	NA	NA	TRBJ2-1	TGCGCCAGCAGCCAGGCAGGGGGACTAGACAATGGGCAGTTCTTC	CASSQAGGLDNGQFF
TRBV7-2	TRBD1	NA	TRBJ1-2	TGTGCCAGCAGCTTATATGGGACAGGGGGGGACTATGGCTACACCTTC	CASSLYGTGGDYGYTF
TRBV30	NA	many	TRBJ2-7	TGTGCCTGGGCCCCCGACCCCTACGAGCAGTACTTC	CAWAPDPYEQYF
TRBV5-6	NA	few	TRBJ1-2	TGTGCCAGTAGCAGAACAGGGTCGAGCTCTGGCTACACCTTC	CASSRTGSSSGYTF
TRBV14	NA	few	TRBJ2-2	TGTGCCAGCAGCCAAGTTAGGGTCGGGGAGCTGTTTTTT	CASSQVRVGELFF
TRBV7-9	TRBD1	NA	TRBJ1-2	TGTGCCAGCAGCTTTGGGCAGGGGGTAATCGACTATGGCTACACCTTC	CASSFGQGVIDYGYTF
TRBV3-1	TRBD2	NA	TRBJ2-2	TGTGCCAGCAGCCCCTTAGCGGGGGGGCCGATGGGCACCGGGGAGCTGTTTTTT	CASSPLAGGPMGTGELFF
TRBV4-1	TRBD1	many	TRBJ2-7	TGCGCCAGCAGCCGAGCGACAGGGACGGAAACCTACGAGCAGTACTTC	CASSRATGTETYEQYF
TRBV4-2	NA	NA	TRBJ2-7	TGTGCCAGCAGCCAAGATAGGAGCGCATCCTACGAGCAGTACTTC	CASSQDRSASYEQYF
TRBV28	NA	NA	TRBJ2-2	TGTGCCAGCCTCTCCGACCCGGCCGGGGAGCTGTTTTTT	CASLSDPAGELFF
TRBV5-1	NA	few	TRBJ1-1	TGCGCCAGCAGCTTTACAGAGTTGAACACTGAAGCTTTCTTT	CASSFTELNTEAFF
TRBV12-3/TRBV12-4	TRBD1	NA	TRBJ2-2	TGTGCCAGCAGTCGTGGGACAGGGAACACCGGGGAGCGGTTTTTT	CASSRGTGNTGERFF
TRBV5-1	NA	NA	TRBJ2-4	TGCGCCAGCAGCTTGGATATAGCCAAAAACATTCAGTACTTC	CASSLDIAKNIQYF
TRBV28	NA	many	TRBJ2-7	TGTGCCAGCAGCTCCACCTACGAGCAGTACTTC	CASSSTYEQYF
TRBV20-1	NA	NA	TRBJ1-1	TGCAGTGCTAGAAGGGTCTTCCCGGGCCTTAAGCCGTCCACTGAAGCTTTCTTT	CSARRVFPGLKPSTEAFF
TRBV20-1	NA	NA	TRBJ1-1	TGCAGTGCTAGAGGAAGGGGCACACAAATGAACACTGAAGCTTTCTTT	CSARGRGTQMNTEAFF
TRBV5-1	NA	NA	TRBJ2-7	TGCGCCAGCAGCGATCCTGGACTTACCTACGAGCAGTACTTC	CASSDPGLTYEQYF
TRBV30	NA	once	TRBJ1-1	TGTGCCTCGACCCAACACGTTAACACTGAAGCTTTCTTT	CASTQHVNTEAFF
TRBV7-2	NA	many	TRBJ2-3	TGTGCCAGCAGCTCTTGGGCAGGGGGGACAGATACGCAGTATTTT	CASSSWAGGTDTQYF
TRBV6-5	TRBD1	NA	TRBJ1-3	TGTGCCAGCAGGGGGACAGAACGCTGCTCTGGAAACACCATATATTTT	CASRGTERCSGNTIYF
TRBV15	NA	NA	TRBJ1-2	TGTGCCACCAGCAGAGATCAGGCAGGGGCGCGCTATGGCTACACCTTC	CATSRDQAGARYGYTF
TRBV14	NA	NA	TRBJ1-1	TGTGCCAGCAGTACAGGGAGGTGGTCTGAAGCTTTCTTT	CASSTGRWSEAFF
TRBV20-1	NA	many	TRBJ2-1	TGCAGTGCTAGAACCGACAGTGAGTACAATGAGCAGTTCTTC	CSARTDSEYNEQFF
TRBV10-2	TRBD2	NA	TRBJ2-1	TGCGCCAGCAGTCACCCCGGGACTAGTCGTGATGAGCAGTTCTTC	CASSHPGTSRDEQFF
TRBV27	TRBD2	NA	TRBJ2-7	TGTGCCAGCAGTTCCGCCACTAGCGGGGGAACCGAGCAGTACTTC	CASSSATSGGTEQYF
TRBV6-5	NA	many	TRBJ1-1	TGTGCCAGCAGTTACGGACTAGCCACTGAAGCTTTCTTT	CASSYGLATEAFF
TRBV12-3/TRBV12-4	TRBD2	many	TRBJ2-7	TGTGCCAGCAGTTTCGGAGGGACTAGCGGGATCTCCTACGAGCAGTACTTC	CASSFGGTSGISYEQYF
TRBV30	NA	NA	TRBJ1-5	TGTGCCTGGAGAGCCCATGGAAATCAGCCCCAGCATTTT	CAWRAHGNQPQHF
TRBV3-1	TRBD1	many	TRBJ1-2	TGTGCCAGCAGCTTACGGGGACAGGTGAACTATGGCTACACCTTC	CASSLRGQVNYGYTF
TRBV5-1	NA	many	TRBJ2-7	TGCGCCAGCAGCTTGGATGTGCCCTCCTACGAGCAGTACTTC	CASSLDVPSYEQYF
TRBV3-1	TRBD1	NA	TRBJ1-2	TGTGCCAGCAGCCATGGGGTCGACAGGGGTTTACGGCTTGGCTATGGCTACACCTTC	CASSHGVDRGLRLGYGYTF
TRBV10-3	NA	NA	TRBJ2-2	TGTGCCATCAGGCCCCTGGAGGAGACCGGGGAGCGGTTTTTT	CAIRPLEETGERFF
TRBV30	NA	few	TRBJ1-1	TGTGCCTGGAGTGGGGCCACGGGGGCTTTCTTT	CAWSGATGAFF
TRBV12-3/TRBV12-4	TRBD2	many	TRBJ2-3	TGTGCCAGCAGCACTAGCGGGGGGGCAGATACGCAGTATTTT	CASSTSGGADTQYF
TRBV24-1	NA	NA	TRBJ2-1	TGCGCCACCAGTGGAGGGGATTCCCATTACGATGAGCAGTTCTTC	CATSGGDSHYDEQFF
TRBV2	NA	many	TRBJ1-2	TGTGCCAGCAGTGACAGTAACTATGGCTACACCTTC	CASSDSNYGYTF
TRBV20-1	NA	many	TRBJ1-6	TGCAGTGCTAGAGATCTCAGGGATCTGCATTCACCCCTCCACTTT	CSARDLRDLHSPLHF
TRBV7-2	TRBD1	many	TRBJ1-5	TGTGCCAGCAGCCGAACAGGGGGACAGCCCCAGCATTTT	CASSRTGGQPQHF
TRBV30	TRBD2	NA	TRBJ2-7	TGTGCCTGGAGTGTAGGGCGGGGGGAGTACGAGCAGTACTTC	CAWSVGRGEYEQYF
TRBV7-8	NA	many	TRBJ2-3	TGTGCCAGCAGCTTAGCCGAAGGGGCTAGGGATACGCAGTATTTT	CASSLAEGARDTQYF
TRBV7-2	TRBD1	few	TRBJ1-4	TGTGCCAGCAGCTTAGCTAGGACCCCGGGACAGGCTAATGAAAAACTGTTTTTT	CASSLARTPGQANEKLFF
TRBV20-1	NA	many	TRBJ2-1	TGCAGTGCTTTGGACGGTTACAATGAGCAGTTCTTC	CSALDGYNEQFF
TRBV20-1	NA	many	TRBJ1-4	TGCAGTGCTAGTGCTCTAGGGCGGCTTAATGAAAAACTGTTTTTT	CSASALGRLNEKLFF
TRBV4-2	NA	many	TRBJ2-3	TGTGCCAGCAGCCAAGCCCAGGGGGGAACAGATACGCAGTATTTT	CASSQAQGGTDTQYF
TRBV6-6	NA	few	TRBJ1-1	TGTGCCACTCGGGAGAGGTACACTGAAGCTTTCTTT	CATRERYTEAFF
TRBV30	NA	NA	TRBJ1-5	TGTGCCTGGAGTGTAGACAGGTGGGGCAATCAGCCCCAGCATTTT	CAWSVDRWGNQPQHF
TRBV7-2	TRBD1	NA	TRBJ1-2	TGTGCCAGCAGGCACGGGACAGGGCGAGACTATGGCTACACCTTC	CASRHGTGRDYGYTF
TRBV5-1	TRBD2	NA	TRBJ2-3	TGCGCCAGCAACTCGGGACTAGCGAGTCCAGATACGCAGTATTTT	CASNSGLASPDTQYF
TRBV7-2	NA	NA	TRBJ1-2	TGTGCCAGCAGCCCATGGATGCGGCATGGCTACACCTTC	CASSPWMRHGYTF
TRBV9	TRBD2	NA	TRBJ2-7	TGTGCCAGCAGCGTAGGGATCGGGGGGGCCCAAATTCACGAGCAGTACTTC	CASSVGIGGAQIHEQYF
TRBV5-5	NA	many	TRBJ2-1	TGTGCCAGCAGTCCGGATGTGAGCACTGAGCAGTTCTTC	CASSPDVSTEQFF
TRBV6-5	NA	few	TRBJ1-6	TGTGCCAGCATTTCTAGGACAGTTGCATCCTATAATTCACCCCTCCACTTT	CASISRTVASYNSPLHF